The T cell receptor (beta chain) described here comes from a study of a mutant IDH1 vaccine in newly diagnosed glioma. Study-wide background: Patients got their first vaccination 4-6 weeks after radiotherapy alone, or with temozolomide cycles. Earlier therapy was either radiotherapy, temozolomide, or both, and most got both. Study-wide results and caveats: There seemed to be no relation between pseudoprogression and changes in top peripheral T cell clonotypes.

CDR1 PRHDT and CDR2 FYEKMQ come from the germline V gene (reference sequence). The CDR3 covers 14 residues. Trimming shortened V by 5 bases and J by 0 bases, and 9 bases separated the two germline ends. The repertoire was sequenced with immunoSEQ multiplex PCR; TCRdb's copy has only in-frame clones and lacks some. Of around 84,000 clones listed, 70% to 90% are singletons. This clone was found once. Its antigen is as yet unknown. Specified time point: week 47, end of study. Doses of 300 ug of mutant IDH1 20-mer peptide were given with topical imiquimod. Astrocytomas that were new, WHO grade 3 or 4, IDH1-mutant and ATRX-lost were present in the donors.

V and J are TRBV13 and TRBJ2-3, with a weak D call TRBD2 (5 bases). The material was PBMCs, obtained from a glioma patient whose treatment included an IDH1 peptide vaccine. The sequence was collected from a man aged 35 to 55 with glioma. The CDR3 bases are TGTGCCAGCAGCCCGGGGTTTAGCACAGATACGCAGTATTTT. It is translated as CASSPGFSTDTQYF.